These 3 T cell receptor beta chains share one sample of origin, sequenced in a study of shared clonotypes between healthy human individuals. Clones were sequenced by immunoSEQ multiplex PCR, and TCRdb holds only the in-frame ones, with some missing. In the table there are about 110,000 clones, under 70% of which are singletons. The sequenced sample consisted of memory CD8+ T cells sorted from blood. Subset indicated: CD45RO+ cells pooled with CCR7-negative TemRA cells. These receptors originate from a woman aged 25 to 39 in good health.

The V call is TRBV27, the J call TRBJ2-7; perhaps TRBD1 as D (5 bases). The CDR3 is 12 amino acids. Germline lookup yields CDR1 MNHEY and CDR2 SMNVEV (reference sequence). Between the trimmed V and J ends, which lost 3 bases and 6 bases, there was a span of 9 bases. The CDR3 DNA reads TGTGCCAGCAGTTTGTCAGGGCTCGAGCAGTACTTC. It yields the protein CASSLSGLEQYF.

In its sample, this clone was seen a few times. The CDR3 loop reads CASSFGLYLYEQYF. DNA of the CDR3: TGTGCCAGCAGCTTTGGCCTCTACCTCTACGAGCAGTACTTC. This chain joins TRBV7-2 and TRBJ2-7; D is ambiguous. Germline assignment: CDR1 SGHTA and CDR2 FQGNSA. The CDR3 has 14 amino acids. V lost 3 bases, J lost 3 bases, and 12 bases lay in between. Filled out from reference TRBV7-2 and TRBJ2-7, the complete variable domain reads GAGVSQSPSNKVTEKGKDVELRCDPISGHTALYWYRQSLGQGLEFLIYFQGNSAPDKSGLPSDRFSAERTGGSVSTLTIQRTQQEDSAVYLCASSFGLYLYEQYFGPGTRLTVT.

This clone was seen more than once but under ten times. The chain employs TRBV2 and TRBJ2-7; possibly TRBD1 or TRBD2 for D (5 bases each). This CDR3 is built from 14 residues. Germline values: CDR1 SNHLY, CDR2 FYNNEI. The germline V and J ends were trimmed by 3 bases and 9 bases, with 18 bases remaining between them. CDR3 region: CASSEWQGQGRQYF. The CDR3 DNA follows: TGTGCCAGCAGTGAGTGGCAGGGCCAAGGGAGGCAGTACTTC. The whole variable domain, remainder taken from reference TRBV2 and TRBJ2-7, is EPEVTQTPSHQVTQMGQEVILRCVPISNHLYFYWYRQILGQKVEFLVSFYNNEISEKSEIFDDQFSVERPDGSNFTLKIRSTKLEDSAMYFCASSEWQGQGRQYFGPGTRLTVT.